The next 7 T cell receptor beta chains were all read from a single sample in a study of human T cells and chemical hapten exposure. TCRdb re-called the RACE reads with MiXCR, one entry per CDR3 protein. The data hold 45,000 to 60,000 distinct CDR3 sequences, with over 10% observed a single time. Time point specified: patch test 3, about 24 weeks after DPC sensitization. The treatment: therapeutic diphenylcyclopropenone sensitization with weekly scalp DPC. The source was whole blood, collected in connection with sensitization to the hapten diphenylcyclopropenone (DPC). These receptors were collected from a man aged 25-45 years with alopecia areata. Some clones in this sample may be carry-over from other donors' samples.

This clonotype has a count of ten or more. The CDR3 DNA follows: TGCAGCGTTGAAGGAAATGAAGCTTTCTTT. Its translation is CSVEGNEAFF. The chain has TRBV29-1 and TRBJ1-1; no clear D. Looked up from germline, CDR1 is SQVTM and CDR2 is ANQGSEA. The CDR3 extends over 10 amino acids. V lost 1 base, J lost 7 bases, and 4 bases lay in between.

The CDR3 region is CASSLAGRLQPQHF. CDR3 bases: TGTGCCAGCAGCTTGGCAGGGAGGCTCCAGCCCCAGCATTTT. The V gene is TRBV7-4, the J gene TRBJ1-5; tentative D call: TRBD1 (5 bases). This CDR3 region has 14 residues. Germline CDR1 reads SGHVT; CDR2 reads SQSDAQ. Trimming removed 3 bases at V and 7 bases at J, with 13 bases between.

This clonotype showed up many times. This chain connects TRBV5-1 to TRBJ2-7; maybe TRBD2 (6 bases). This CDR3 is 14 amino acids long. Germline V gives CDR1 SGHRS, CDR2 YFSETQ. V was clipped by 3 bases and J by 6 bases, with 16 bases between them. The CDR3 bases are TGCGCCAGCAGCTATGGGACGCAGGGAGGCGAGCAGTACTTC. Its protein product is CASSYGTQGGEQYF. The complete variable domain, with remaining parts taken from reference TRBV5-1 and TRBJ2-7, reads KAGVTQTPRYLIKTRGQQVTLSCSPISGHRSVSWYQQTPGQGLQFLFEYFSETQRNKGNFPGRFSGRQFSNSRSEMNVSTLELGDSALYLCASSYGTQGGEQYFGPGTRLTVT.

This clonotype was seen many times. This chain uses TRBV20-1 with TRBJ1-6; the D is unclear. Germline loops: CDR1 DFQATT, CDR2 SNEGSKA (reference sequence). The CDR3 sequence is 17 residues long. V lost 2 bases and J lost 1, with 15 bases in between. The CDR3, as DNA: TGCAGTGCTAGACCCTCGCGGGTCTTATCCTATAATTCACCCCTCCACTTT. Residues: CSARPSRVLSYNSPLHF.

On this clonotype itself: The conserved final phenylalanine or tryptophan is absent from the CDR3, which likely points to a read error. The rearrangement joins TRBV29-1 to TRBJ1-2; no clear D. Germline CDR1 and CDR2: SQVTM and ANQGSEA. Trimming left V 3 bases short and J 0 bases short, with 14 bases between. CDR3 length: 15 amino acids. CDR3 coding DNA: TGCAGCGTTGAGGAACGGGGATCACCTAACTATGGCTACACCATC. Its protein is CSVEERGSPNYGYTI.

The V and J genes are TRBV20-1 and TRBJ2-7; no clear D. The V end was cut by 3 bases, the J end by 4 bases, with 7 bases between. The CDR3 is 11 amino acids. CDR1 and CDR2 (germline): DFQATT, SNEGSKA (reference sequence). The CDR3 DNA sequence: TGCAGTGCTAGCAGCCAGTACGAGCAGTACTTC. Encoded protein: CSASSQYEQYF.

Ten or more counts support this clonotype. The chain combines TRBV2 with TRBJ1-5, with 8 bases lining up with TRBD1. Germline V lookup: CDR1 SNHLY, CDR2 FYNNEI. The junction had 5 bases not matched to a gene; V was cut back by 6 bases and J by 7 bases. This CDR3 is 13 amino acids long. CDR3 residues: CASRTGVRQPQHF. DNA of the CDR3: TGTGCCAGCAGGACAGGGGTACGCCAGCCCCAGCATTTT.